This T cell receptor (beta chain) came from a study of cytomegalovirus exposure and HLA in healthy donors. Study background: Around 200 million T cells yielded 120 million or so unique TCR beta sequences, as an earlier analysis found. The study, taken as a whole, reports: More clonal expansion characterized HLA-associated TCR beta chains than equally common others in a later analysis.

Use of 60 Vbeta and 13 Jbeta primers characterized the PCR. The assay was immunoSEQ multiplex PCR, and TCRdb's table has in-frame clones only and misses some. The sample has approximately 140,000 clones, roughly 86% seen once; the top ten hold roughly 0.5%. Each donor was nominally healthy when sampled (though unrecorded immune exposures were likely). Trimming left V 5 bases short and J 0 bases short, with 13 bases between. Germline assignment: CDR1 LNHDA and CDR2 SQIVND (reference sequence). The CDR3 is 15 amino acids. This clone was recorded once. Its target is unknown. Sequenced material: PBMCs. The source of this sequence is a woman aged 40 to 50 in good health and CMV-seronegative. The chain recombines TRBV19 with TRBJ1-1, with D uncertain. CDR3 DNA sequence: TGTGCCAGTAGTGTCAGCGGACCAATGAACACTGAAGCTTTCTTT. Translating it yields CASSVSGPMNTEAFF.